This is a list of T cell receptor beta chains from one sample in a study of spatial heterogeneity in lung cancer. TCRdb re-called the 5' RACE reads with MiXCR, one entry per CDR3 protein. The sample lists 85,000 to 100,000 distinct CDR3 sequences; roughly 19% were seen once. The sequencing here drew on PBMCs, taken at follow-up. The receptors stem from a male donor with early-stage non-small cell lung cancer. The CDR3 runs from the conserved cysteine through the conserved F or W. Fields, in order: CDR3 protein, CDR3 DNA, clone size, CDR3 length, J gene, V gene, D gene. D genes are given only for firm matches. The listing skips clone size in some rows; elsewhere it reads once, few, many or a size class.

CSASQGRDTEAFF,TGCAGTGCTAGTCAGGGGAGGGATACTGAAGCTTTCTTT,NA,13,TRBJ1-1,TRBV20-1,NA
CSARETGGSNSPLHF,TGCAGTGCTAGAGAAACAGGGGGTTCCAATTCACCCCTCCACTTT,few,15,TRBJ1-6,TRBV20-1,TRBD1
CASSLRLQSSYNEQFF,TGTGCCAGCAGCTTACGGTTGCAGAGCTCCTACAATGAGCAGTTCTTC,NA,16,TRBJ2-1,TRBV7-9,NA
CASSLLSETQYF,TGTGCCAGCAGCTTACTTTCTGAGACCCAGTACTTC,once,12,TRBJ2-5,TRBV7-9,NA
CASSDRQVYGYTF,TGTGCCAGCAGTGATAGACAAGTCTATGGCTACACCTTC,NA,13,TRBJ1-2,TRBV2,NA
CASSFQGSTEAFF,TGTGCCAGCAGCTTTCAGGGTAGCACTGAAGCTTTCTTT,few,13,TRBJ1-1,TRBV5-5,NA
CASSLGPTWGETQYF,TGTGCCAGCAGCTTAGGACCGACGTGGGGAGAGACCCAGTACTTC,NA,15,TRBJ2-5,TRBV7-6,NA
CASSLGATGTMNEKLFF,TGTGCCAGCAGTTTGGGGGCGACAGGGACTATGAATGAAAAACTGTTTTTT,NA,17,TRBJ1-4,TRBV12-3/TRBV12-4,TRBD1
CSVELTNGANVLTF,TGCAGCGTTGAACTGACGAATGGGGCCAACGTCCTGACTTTC,few,14,TRBJ2-6,TRBV29-1,NA
CSASGLGHRRGGYMYF,TGCAGTGCTAGCGGCTTAGGACACCGTCGGGGGGGTTATATGTACTTC,once,16,TRBJ2-1,TRBV20-1,TRBD2
CSVGTAGRNQPQHF,TGCAGCGTGGGGACAGCTGGGCGCAATCAGCCCCAGCATTTT,many,14,TRBJ1-5,TRBV29-1,TRBD1
CASSFSLETQYF,TGCGCCAGCAGCTTTTCGTTAGAGACCCAGTACTTC,few,12,TRBJ2-5,TRBV5-1,NA
CASSLPRSGRLEQYF,TGTGCCAGCAGCTTACCCCGAAGCGGGAGACTTGAGCAGTACTTC,once,15,TRBJ2-7,TRBV7-2,TRBD2
CASSRMTSSPLHF,TGCGCCAGCAGCCGAATGACGAGCTCACCCCTCCACTTT,few,13,TRBJ1-6,TRBV4-1,NA
CSATWRGRLAKNIQYF,TGCAGTGCTACATGGCGGGGGCGCCTCGCCAAAAACATTCAGTACTTC,NA,16,TRBJ2-4,TRBV20-1,NA
CASSQEGGRRFNSPLHF,TGCGCCAGCAGCCAAGAGGGGGGCCGTAGATTTAATTCACCCCTCCACTTT,many,17,TRBJ1-6,TRBV4-3,NA
CASGLRGTDTQYF,TGTGCTAGTGGTTTGAGGGGGACAGATACGCAGTATTTT,NA,13,TRBJ2-3,TRBV12-5,NA
CASTLAGGPDTQYF,TGTGCCAGCACCCTCGCAGGGGGGCCCGATACGCAGTATTTT,few,14,TRBJ2-3,TRBV12-3/TRBV12-4,NA
CSARGGSGYQETQYF,TGCAGTGCTAGAGGGGGTAGCGGGTACCAAGAGACCCAGTACTTC,NA,15,TRBJ2-5,TRBV20-1,TRBD2
CASSLSPVATNEKLFF,TGCGCCAGCAGCTTGAGCCCCGTTGCAACTAATGAAAAACTGTTTTTT,NA,16,TRBJ1-4,TRBV5-1,NA
CASSGFGGQDTGELFF,TGTGCCAGCAGCGGATTCGGGGGGCAGGACACCGGGGAGCTGTTTTTT,NA,16,TRBJ2-2,TRBV5-8,NA
CSADRGPGDTQYF,TGCAGTGCCGATCGGGGGCCCGGGGATACGCAGTATTTT,NA,13,TRBJ2-3,TRBV20-1,NA
CASSLNEGPHGELFF,TGCGCCAGCAGCTTAAATGAGGGGCCCCACGGGGAGCTGTTTTTT,NA,15,TRBJ2-2,TRBV5-1,NA
CASSLGATVGHTF,TGTGCCAGCAGCTTAGGGGCCACGGTCGGCCACACCTTC,few,13,TRBJ1-2,TRBV7-8,NA
CASSLGSGGGWPQHF,TGTGCCAGCAGCTTAGGATCAGGGGGGGGTTGGCCCCAGCATTTT,many,15,TRBJ1-5,TRBV11-2,TRBD1
CAISLGQAEGEKLFF,TGTGCCATCTCATTAGGACAGGCGGAAGGGGAAAAACTGTTTTTT,few,15,TRBJ1-4,TRBV10-3,TRBD1
CASSQGPAGSFNEQFF,TGCGCCAGCAGCCAAGGTCCAGCGGGTTCGTTCAATGAGCAGTTCTTC,few,16,TRBJ2-1,TRBV4-1,NA
CASSFGKSAGYTF,TGTGCCAGCAGTTTCGGGAAGTCGGCCGGCTACACCTTC,many,13,TRBJ1-2,TRBV12-3/TRBV12-4,NA
CASSGARQVSGGELFF,TGTGCCAGTAGTGGGGCAAGACAGGTTTCCGGCGGGGAGCTGTTTTTT,NA,16,TRBJ2-2,TRBV19,NA
CSVDTGGETQYF,TGCAGCGTTGATACCGGCGGGGAGACCCAGTACTTC,NA,12,TRBJ2-5,TRBV29-1,NA
CASSPTIGAANYGYTF,TGTGCCAGCAGCCCGACCATCGGGGCCGCTAACTATGGCTACACCTTC,NA,16,TRBJ1-2,TRBV7-6,NA
CSAPNRLAGGYNEQFF,TGCAGTGCCCCGAACCGACTAGCGGGGGGCTACAATGAGCAGTTCTTC,NA,16,TRBJ2-1,TRBV20-1,TRBD2
CSVKMGSSYNEQFF,TGCAGCGTTAAAATGGGGAGCTCCTACAATGAGCAGTTCTTC,NA,14,TRBJ2-1,TRBV29-1,NA
CASSSLRTSEQFF,TGTGCCAGCAGCTCTTTACGGACTTCCGAGCAGTTCTTC,NA,13,TRBJ2-1,TRBV3-1,NA